These T cell receptor beta chains were read from a single sample in a study of identical twins. TCRdb used MiXCR to reprocess the 5' RACE reads, holding one entry per CDR3 protein. The data show about 250,000 distinct CDR3 sequences, approximately 7.3% seen once. The data also belong to a second study, concerning yellow fever vaccine responses in identical twins.

Sequencing was performed on CD8+ T cells sorted from blood. The receptors here all came from a woman aged 18 to 35 in good health. The CDR3 runs from the conserved cysteine through the conserved F or W. D genes are given only for firm matches. Expanded clones are given a class, and other clones once, few, many or no size at all.

V gene	clone size	D gene	J gene	CDR3 protein	CDR3 DNA
TRBV2	.	.	TRBJ1-3	CASSEVSSGNTIYF	TGTGCCAGCAGTGAAGTTAGCTCTGGAAACACCATATATTTT
TRBV9	few	.	TRBJ1-6	CASSVDDSHNSPLHF	TGTGCCAGCAGCGTAGATGACAGTCATAATTCACCCCTCCACTTT
TRBV3-1	many	.	TRBJ2-1	CASSQGMGRADEQFF	TGTGCCAGCAGCCAAGGGATGGGTAGGGCGGATGAGCAGTTCTTC
TRBV20-1	few	TRBD2	TRBJ2-5	CSAAGLAGVIQETQYF	TGCAGTGCGGCGGGACTAGCGGGGGTGATCCAAGAGACCCAGTACTTC
TRBV15	.	TRBD1	TRBJ2-2	CATSTPGTAGELFF	TGTGCCACCAGCACGCCCGGGACAGCCGGGGAGCTGTTTTTT
TRBV12-3/TRBV12-4	few	TRBD2	TRBJ2-1	CASSSGSGRGDEQFF	TGTGCCAGCAGTTCAGGAAGCGGGAGAGGAGATGAGCAGTTCTTC
TRBV7-8	.	.	TRBJ1-1	CASSLINTEAFF	TGTGCCAGCAGCCTAATAAACACTGAAGCTTTCTTT
TRBV4-1	.	.	TRBJ1-1	CASSPPVGGGAEAFF	TGCGCCAGCAGCCCTCCGGTCGGGGGGGGAGCTGAAGCTTTCTTT
TRBV12-3/TRBV12-4	.	TRBD2	TRBJ2-1	CASSLIREGMFF	TGTGCCAGCAGTTTAATACGGGAGGGAATGTTCTTC
TRBV6-5	many	TRBD2	TRBJ2-1	CASSSTGLAPYNEQFF	TGTGCCAGCAGTTCTACGGGACTAGCGCCCTACAATGAGCAGTTCTTC
TRBV12-3/TRBV12-4	few	TRBD1	TRBJ2-2	CASSLPGGSNTGELFF	TGTGCCAGCAGTTTACCAGGGGGCTCGAACACCGGGGAGCTGTTTTTT
TRBV5-1	.	.	TRBJ1-6	CASSLGTANSPLHF	TGCGCCAGCAGCTTGGGGACAGCGAATTCACCCCTCCACTTT
TRBV5-1	few	.	TRBJ2-1	CASSTLPGESYYNEQFF	TGCGCCAGCAGCACTTTACCGGGAGAATCTTACTACAATGAGCAGTTCTTC
TRBV10-1	.	TRBD2	TRBJ2-1	CASSPMASGYNEQFF	TGCGCCAGCAGCCCAATGGCTAGCGGATACAATGAGCAGTTCTTC
TRBV27	few	.	TRBJ1-2	CASRYGRGNYGYTF	TGTGCCAGCAGATACGGACGGGGAAACTATGGCTACACCTTC
TRBV7-6	.	TRBD2	TRBJ2-1	CASSLPHLEREQGEQFF	TGTGCCAGCAGCTTACCCCATCTCGAGCGGGAGCAAGGTGAGCAGTTCTTC
TRBV5-1	few	TRBD2	TRBJ2-3	CASSLVAGGRDTQYF	TGCGCCAGCAGCTTGGTCGCGGGAGGGCGGGATACGCAGTATTTT
TRBV7-6	many	TRBD2	TRBJ2-3	CASSLWASGGSDTQYF	TGTGCCAGCAGCTTATGGGCTAGCGGAGGGTCGGATACGCAGTATTTT
TRBV12-3/TRBV12-4	few	.	TRBJ2-3	CAIRLLNTYTDTQYF	TGTGCCATCAGACTATTGAACACATACACAGATACGCAGTATTTT
TRBV15	many	TRBD2	TRBJ2-7	CATTGGSYEQYF	TGTGCCACCACCGGGGGGTCCTACGAGCAGTACTTC
TRBV28	many	.	TRBJ1-2	CASSFASGETGRWGYTF	TGTGCCAGCAGTTTTGCTTCAGGCGAAACAGGGCGATGGGGCTACACCTTC
TRBV7-9	many	TRBD2	TRBJ2-1	CAIDPSISGIDEQFF	TGTGCCATCGACCCCTCTATTAGCGGGATCGATGAGCAGTTCTTC
TRBV3-1	many	.	TRBJ2-1	CASSQDMVSSYNEQFF	TGTGCCAGCAGCCAAGATATGGTGAGCTCCTACAATGAGCAGTTCTTC
TRBV15	many	.	TRBJ1-5	CATSRDSGNQPQHF	TGTGCCACCAGCAGAGATAGCGGCAATCAGCCCCAGCATTTT
TRBV13	many	.	TRBJ1-6	CASSSRLGGDDSPLHF	TGTGCCAGCAGCTCCCGATTGGGCGGTGATGATTCACCCCTCCACTTT
TRBV12-3/TRBV12-4	many	TRBD2	TRBJ2-3	CASSERGGADTQYF	TGTGCCAGCTCGGAGCGGGGGGGCGCAGATACGCAGTATTTT
TRBV27	.	.	TRBJ2-6	CASTGNGANVLTF	TGTGCCAGCACAGGGAATGGGGCCAACGTCCTGACTTTC
TRBV10-3	.	.	TRBJ1-1	CAIHEGLNTEAFF	TGTGCCATCCATGAGGGCCTGAACACTGAAGCTTTCTTT
TRBV28	many	.	TRBJ2-3	CASSFSVGPDTQYF	TGTGCCAGCAGTTTCTCCGTGGGTCCGGATACGCAGTATTTT
TRBV7-9	.	.	TRBJ1-1	CASSLAGRGGTEAFF	TGTGCCAGCAGCTTAGCGGGCAGGGGCGGTACTGAAGCTTTCTTT
TRBV6-1	once	.	TRBJ2-1	CASSPGHEQFF	TGTGCCAGCAGCCCAGGCCATGAGCAGTTCTTC
TRBV5-1	many	TRBD1	TRBJ1-2	CASSLPSGTAPANYGYTF	TGCGCCAGCAGCTTGCCGTCCGGGACAGCGCCAGCTAACTATGGCTACACCTTC
TRBV20-1	.	.	TRBJ1-1	CSAEGVGEAFF	TGCAGTGCTGAGGGGGTAGGTGAAGCTTTCTTT
TRBV5-4	few	TRBD2	TRBJ2-7	CASSLVSAGGHQVPYEQYF	TGTGCCAGCAGCTTGGTTTCCGCGGGAGGCCACCAAGTCCCCTACGAGCAGTACTTC
TRBV29-1	.	.	TRBJ1-1	CSVGRDHTEAFF	TGCAGCGTAGGCAGGGACCACACTGAAGCTTTCTTT
TRBV29-1	many	TRBD1	TRBJ2-2	CSVERGLTGELFF	TGCAGCGTTGAGAGGGGGCTAACCGGGGAGCTGTTTTTT
TRBV9	many	TRBD2	TRBJ2-3	CASSASGRGADTQYF	TGTGCCAGCAGCGCTAGCGGGAGGGGCGCAGATACGCAGTATTTT
TRBV12-3/TRBV12-4	few	.	TRBJ2-1	CASTQKGTHHEQFF	TGTGCCAGCACCCAAAAAGGGACACATCATGAGCAGTTCTTC
TRBV12-5	.	.	TRBJ2-7	CASARGYEQYF	TGTGCTAGTGCTAGGGGCTACGAGCAGTACTTC
TRBV5-1	many	TRBD2	TRBJ2-1	CASISGSGTYNEQFF	TGCGCCAGCATCTCGGGGAGCGGGACCTACAATGAGCAGTTCTTC
TRBV6-2/TRBV6-3	few	.	TRBJ2-7	CASSYDSRGSYEQYF	TGTGCCAGCAGTTACGACAGCCGAGGGTCCTACGAGCAGTACTTC
TRBV24-1	.	TRBD2	TRBJ2-2	CATSDWASGTNTGELFF	TGTGCCACCAGTGATTGGGCTAGCGGGACTAACACCGGGGAGCTGTTTTTT
TRBV5-1	many	.	TRBJ1-1	CASSQMAQGATYTEAFF	TGCGCCAGCAGCCAAATGGCCCAGGGAGCGACGTACACTGAAGCTTTCTTT
TRBV2	.	.	TRBJ2-6	CASSENTAGADVLTF	TGTGCCAGCAGTGAAAACACAGCTGGGGCCGACGTCCTGACTTTC
TRBV7-3	.	TRBD2	TRBJ2-2	CASSLSASGRAYGTGELFF	TGTGCCAGCAGCTTAAGCGCCAGCGGGAGGGCCTACGGCACCGGGGAGCTGTTTTTT
TRBV4-1	.	.	TRBJ2-5	CASSQVTVETQYF	TGCGCCAGCAGCCAGGTGACAGTAGAGACCCAGTACTTC
TRBV7-3	.	TRBD2	TRBJ2-1	CASGGLAGVNEQFF	TGTGCCAGCGGGGGACTAGCGGGAGTAAATGAGCAGTTCTTC
TRBV4-1	.	.	TRBJ1-1	CASSQDFGGTEAFF	TGCGCCAGCAGCCAAGATTTTGGGGGCACTGAAGCTTTCTTT
TRBV4-1	many	.	TRBJ1-5	CASSQAEGDQPQHF	TGCGCCAGCAGCCAAGCCGAGGGGGATCAGCCCCAGCATTTT
TRBV7-2	.	TRBD1	TRBJ2-1	CASSPDRAYNEQFF	TGTGCCAGCAGTCCCGACAGGGCCTACAATGAGCAGTTCTTC
TRBV18	.	.	TRBJ2-2	CASSVKRELFF	TGTGCCAGCTCAGTCAAAAGGGAGCTGTTTTTT
TRBV4-1	many	TRBD2	TRBJ2-3	CASTRGGVDTQYF	TGCGCCAGCACCCGGGGGGGGGTAGATACGCAGTATTTT
TRBV2	many	TRBD2	TRBJ2-3	CASSLSLALADTQYF	TGTGCCAGCAGCCTCTCACTAGCGTTGGCAGATACGCAGTATTTT
TRBV13	few	TRBD2	TRBJ2-5	CASSQREGLGETQYF	TGTGCCAGCAGCCAGCGGGAGGGCCTTGGGGAGACCCAGTACTTC
TRBV7-9	.	.	TRBJ2-5	CASSLVGGGIETQYF	TGTGCCAGCAGCTTAGTTGGAGGGGGCATAGAGACCCAGTACTTC